These 29 T cell receptor beta chains were all obtained from the same sample, sequenced in a study of PD-L1 blockade in urothelial cancer. TCRdb keeps only in-frame clones here, not all; method: immunoSEQ multiplex PCR. The sample lists around 34,000 clones, around 81% seen once, with roughly 15% in the top ten. Time point defined: pretreatment peripheral blood. Sequenced here: PBMCs, sampled around atezolizumab (anti-PD-L1) treatment. All receptors derive from a man older than 75 with urothelial cancer.

CDR3 bases: TGTGCCAGCAGTGAACGGGGCTCTGGGGCCAACGTCCTGACTTTC. This codes for CASSERGSGANVLTF. This chain connects TRBV6-1 to TRBJ2-6, with D maybe TRBD2 (5 bases). Germline CDR1 and CDR2: MNHNS and SASEGT. V lost 2 bases to trimming and J lost 0 bases, with 5 bases between them. This CDR3 has 15 residues.

V is TRBV5-1 and J is TRBJ1-2; D is possibly TRBD1 (6 bases). Trimming stripped 4 bases from V and 5 bases from J, with 12 bases between. CDR1 is SGHRS, CDR2 YFSETQ, per germline. The CDR3 is 13 residues long. CDR3 amino acids: CASSNGQSYGYTF. In DNA form, the CDR3 reads TGCGCCAGCAGCAATGGACAGAGTTATGGCTACACCTTC.

This clone is labeled as large. V gene TRBV15 combines with J gene TRBJ2-2, with D possibly matching TRBD1 (5 bases). Germline CDR1 and CDR2: LNHNV and YYDKDF (reference sequence). This CDR3 contains 15 residues. Trimming pared 1 base from V and 4 bases from J, leaving 10 bases between. DNA for the CDR3: TGTGCCACCAGCAGAGTCCCTACAGGCACCGGGGAGCTGTTTTTT. Translating gives CATSRVPTGTGELFF. Filled out from reference TRBV15 and TRBJ2-2, the complete variable domain reads DAMVIQNPRYQVTQFGKPVTLSCSQTLNHNVMYWYQQKSSQAPKLLFHYYDKDFNNEADTPDNFQSRRPNTSFCFLDIRSPGLGDTAMYLCATSRVPTGTGELFFGEGSRLTVL.

The chain uses TRBV6-5 and TRBJ1-2, with TRBD1 identical over 7 bases. Germline CDR1 and CDR2: MNHEY and SVGAGI. With V trimmed by 5 bases and J by 5 bases, 8 bases remained unmatched. This CDR3 comprises 14 residues. CDR3 amino acids: CASSTAGQFYGYTF. CDR3 sequence (DNA): TGTGCCAGCAGTACGGCGGGACAGTTTTATGGCTACACCTTC.

The chain combines TRBV4-3 with TRBJ2-3, with D unclear. The V gene lost 2 bases and the J gene lost 4 bases, with 7 bases spanning the gap. The CDR3 covers 13 residues. From germline, CDR1 is LGHNA and CDR2 YSLEER. The CDR3, as DNA: TGCGCCAGCAGCCAAAATACAGCAGATACGCAGTATTTT. Its protein is CASSQNTADTQYF.

The genes are TRBV19 and TRBJ1-2, with a possible D match to TRBD1 (6 bases). Germline CDR1 and CDR2: LNHDA and SQIVND (reference sequence). The V gene lost 5 bases and the J gene lost 4 bases, with 11 bases spanning the gap. This CDR3 spans 13 amino acids. Here the CDR3 DNA reads TGTGCCAGTAGTGAGGGGGTGGCCTATGGCTACACCTTC. Amino acids: CASSEGVAYGYTF.

V usage is TRBV11-2 and J usage is TRBJ2-1; perhaps TRBD2 as D (5 bases). Germline CDR1 SGHAT, CDR2 FQNNGV. V was clipped by 1 base and J by 0 bases, with 10 bases between them. This CDR3 contains 16 residues. The CDR3 DNA follows: TGTGCCAGCAGCTTAGTGGCTAGCAGCTCCTACAATGAGCAGTTCTTC. Translation gives CASSLVASSSYNEQFF.

This clone has a handful of counts. The rearrangement joins TRBV5-6 to TRBJ1-2; perhaps TRBD1 as D (6 bases). Trimming took 4 bases from V and 1 from J, leaving 11 bases between them. This CDR3 spans 14 amino acids. Germline-derived CDR1 and CDR2 are SGHDT and YYEEEE. Here the CDR3 DNA reads TGTGCCAGCAGCATGGGGACATTTAACTATGGCTACACCTTC. Its translation: CASSMGTFNYGYTF.

In DNA form, the CDR3 reads TGTGCCAGCAGCCGGGACTCCCGGGACTATGGCTACACCTTC. Protein sequence: CASSRDSRDYGYTF. The J gene is TRBJ1-2, the V gene TRBV11-2; tentative D call: TRBD1 (5 bases). The CDR3 is made up of 14 amino acids. CDR1 is SGHAT and CDR2 is FQNNGV in the germline V gene. Trimming removed 5 bases from V and 3 bases from J, with 13 bases in between.

The chain couples TRBV27 to TRBJ2-7, with TRBD2 matching over 10 bases. The CDR3 length is 20 residues. V shed 0 bases, J shed 3 bases, and the junction held 17 bases outside the gene matches. Germline V gene data show CDR1 as MNHEY and CDR2 as SMNVEV (reference sequence). CDR3 region: CASSLSSQGRTSGAYYEQYF. The CDR3 bases are TGTGCCAGCAGTTTATCCTCGCAGGGACGGACTAGCGGAGCCTACTACGAGCAGTACTTC.

The chain has TRBV14 and TRBJ2-1, with D possibly being TRBD2 (6 bases). V was pared by 1 base and J by 0 bases, with 13 bases between. Germline assignment: CDR1 SGHDN and CDR2 FVKESK. The CDR3 extends over 17 amino acids. The CDR3 spells CASSQAGGMSSYNEQFF. CDR3 nucleotides: TGTGCCAGCAGCCAAGCTGGCGGGATGAGCTCCTACAATGAGCAGTTCTTC.

This clone was picked up one time. This CDR3 is CSVLGQGAYNEQFF. In DNA, the CDR3 is TGCAGCGTTCTAGGACAGGGGGCATACAATGAGCAGTTCTTC. J is TRBJ2-1 and V is TRBV29-1, with 11 bases fitting TRBD1. The CDR3 runs 14 residues. The germline V gene has CDR1 SQVTM and CDR2 ANQGSEA. Losses at the gene ends were 5 bases for V and 4 bases for J; bases not matched to a gene: 4.

This chain links TRBV6-5 with TRBJ1-1; D gene ambiguous. V lost 7 bases and J 4 bases, leaving 16 bases between the germline ends. The CDR3 consists of 14 residues. The germline V gene has CDR1 MNHEY and CDR2 SVGAGI. The CDR3 nucleotides read TGTGCCAGCATAAGGGTTAATCGGGGCACTGAAGCTTTCTTT. Its translation is CASIRVNRGTEAFF.

V is TRBV5-1 and J is TRBJ2-3; D may be TRBD2 (6 bases). The CDR3 covers 16 residues. Germline V lookup: CDR1 SGHRS, CDR2 YFSETQ. V shed 0 bases and J shed 0 bases, with 11 bases lying between them. The CDR3 sequence is CASSLGGGSSTDTQYF. The CDR3 nucleotides are TGCGCCAGCAGCTTGGGGGGAGGCTCTAGCACAGATACGCAGTATTTT.

The chain uses TRBV6-1 and TRBJ2-7; unclear D gene. Germline V lookup: CDR1 MNHNS, CDR2 SASEGT. The CDR3 consists of 12 residues. Trimming took off 5 bases at V and 0 bases at J, with 5 bases between the two ends. Here the CDR3 reads CASSPTSYEQYF. DNA for the CDR3: TGTGCCAGCAGTCCTACCTCCTACGAGCAGTACTTC.

Of note for this clone: This same CDR3 is encoded by further DNA sequences in the sample. The V call is TRBV6-6, the J call TRBJ2-1; 13 nucleotides match TRBD2. This CDR3 comprises 14 residues. Trimming took 4 bases from V and 7 from J; bases not matched to a gene: 1. Germline V gene sequence: CDR1 MNHNY, CDR2 SVGAGI (reference sequence). The CDR3 loop reads CASSWTSGSNEQFF. The CDR3 region has the DNA TGTGCCAGCAGTTGGACTAGCGGGAGTAATGAGCAGTTCTTC.

The rearrangement joins TRBV19 to TRBJ2-2; D uncertain. Germline lookup yields CDR1 LNHDA and CDR2 SQIVND (reference sequence). Trimming left V 6 bases short and J 6 bases short, with 11 bases between. The CDR3 totals 13 residues. For the CDR3, the DNA is TGTGCCAGTAGCCCACGAGGAGCCGGGGAGCTGTTTTTT. This gives the protein CASSPRGAGELFF.

This chain uses TRBV30 with TRBJ1-1, with TRBD1 matching 7 bases. The CDR3 loop spans 15 amino acids. With V trimmed by 3 bases and J by 4 bases, 11 bases remained unmatched. Germline-derived CDR1 and CDR2 are GTSNPN and SVGIG (reference sequence). The CDR3 DNA follows: TGTGCCTGGAGAACGACAGACAGGGACGCCACTGAAGCTTTCTTT. This codes for CAWRTTDRDATEAFF.

This clone has only one observation. This chain links TRBV5-6 with TRBJ1-1; D uncertain. The CDR3 covers 16 residues. CDR1 SGHDT and CDR2 YYEEEE come from the germline V gene. Trimming took 4 bases from V and 1 from J, leaving 17 bases between them. CDR3 bases: TGTGCCAGCAGCCGAGGGCCGCAATTGGGGAACACTGAAGCTTTCTTT. Protein product: CASSRGPQLGNTEAFF.

The V and J genes are TRBV4-1 and TRBJ1-2; a weak D match, TRBD1 (6 bases). Looked up from germline, CDR1 is MGHRA and CDR2 is YSYEKL. This CDR3 contains 15 residues. V was cut by 2 bases and J by 4 bases, with 14 bases left in between. The CDR3 nucleotides read TGCGCCAGCAGCCAAACAGGGCCCGAAAGCTATGGCTACACCTTC. This encodes CASSQTGPESYGYTF.

The chain couples TRBV28 to TRBJ1-2, with 11 bases that match TRBD1. Germline CDR1 and CDR2: MDHEN and SYDVKM. This CDR3 is 16 amino acids long. The J segment lost 8 bases and the V segment lost 6 bases, leaving 14 bases of the junction unmatched. CDR3 sequence: CASRFNRDRGFGGYTF. CDR3 nucleotide sequence: TGTGCCAGCAGATTCAACCGGGACAGGGGGTTCGGGGGCTACACCTTC.

This clone was counted many times. CDR3 loop: CASSMVLAGVNHNSYNEQFF. The CDR3 nucleotides read TGTGCCAGTAGTATGGTACTAGCGGGAGTCAACCATAACTCCTACAATGAGCAGTTCTTC. The chain links TRBV19 to TRBJ2-1; 11 nucleotides align to TRBD2. Per germline, CDR1 LNHDA and CDR2 SQIVND (reference sequence). The CDR3 has 20 amino acids. Trimming took 3 bases from V and 0 from J; bases not matched to a gene: 13.

Only one count was recorded for this clone. V gene TRBV6-1 combines with J gene TRBJ2-3; weak D call: TRBD2 (6 bases). CDR1 is MNHNS, CDR2 SASEGT, per germline. CDR3 length equals 16 residues. V was shortened by 2 bases and J by 1 base, with 13 bases between the two germline ends. CDR3 nucleotides: TGTGCCAGCAGTGAAAAGGATAGCGGCCGCACAGATACGCAGTATTTT. Translated, it gives CASSEKDSGRTDTQYF.

The V call is TRBV6-5, the J call TRBJ1-1, with a tentative D call TRBD1 (5 bases). Germline V gene lookup returns CDR1 MNHEY and CDR2 SVGAGI. Trimming removed 2 bases at V and 2 bases at J, with 6 bases between. The CDR3 runs 13 residues. The CDR3 loop is CASSYQGNTEAFF. In DNA form, the CDR3 reads TGTGCCAGCAGTTACCAGGGAAACACTGAAGCTTTCTTT.

V and J are TRBV7-9 and TRBJ2-2, with TRBD2 matching 7 bases. CDR1 and CDR2 (germline): SEHNR, FQNEAQ (reference sequence). This CDR3 region has 17 residues. Trimming at V came to 2 bases and at J to 4 bases, leaving 10 bases not matched to a gene. CDR3 residues: CASSLSRSSGGTGELFF. For the CDR3, the DNA is TGTGCCAGCAGCTTAAGTCGGTCCTCGGGAGGCACCGGGGAGCTGTTTTTT.

V usage is TRBV2 and J usage is TRBJ2-4, with 7 nucleotides matching TRBD2. Germline CDR1 is SNHLY and CDR2 is FYNNEI. The CDR3 is 18 residues long. Trimming took 3 bases from V and 4 from J; bases not matched to a gene: 15. CDR3 in amino acids: CASSERIGGSLGKNIQYF. Here the CDR3 DNA reads TGTGCCAGCAGTGAGAGGATAGGCGGGAGCTTGGGGAAAAACATTCAGTACTTC.

V usage is TRBV5-6 and J usage is TRBJ1-3; 10 bases line up with TRBD1. Germline V lookup: CDR1 SGHDT, CDR2 YYEEEE. V lost 4 bases, J lost 5 bases, and 15 bases stayed unmatched. The CDR3 extends over 18 amino acids. The CDR3 region has the DNA TGTGCCAGCAGCAAGGGACAGGGGCCGGCAATAGTAAGAAACACCATATATTTT. This encodes CASSKGQGPAIVRNTIYF.

The CDR3 bases are TGTGCCAGCAGTACGCCAGGAAGCAATCAGCCCCAGCATTTT. It encodes CASSTPGSNQPQHF. The rearrangement joins TRBV25-1 to TRBJ1-5; D call uncertain. CDR3 length: 14 amino acids. CDR1 is MGHDK, CDR2 SYGVNS, per germline. With 5 bases removed from V and 1 base from J, the gap between germline ends came to 9 bases.

V gene TRBV7-9 combines with J gene TRBJ2-7; 8 bases align to TRBD1. The CDR3 has 14 amino acids. The ends lost 1 base at V and 3 bases at J; junction bases unmatched: 2. Per the germline V gene, CDR1 is SEHNR and CDR2 is FQNEAQ (reference sequence). Here the CDR3 DNA reads TGTGCCAGCAGCTTAGGGACAGGGAGCTACGAGCAGTACTTC. Residues: CASSLGTGSYEQYF.